The rows below give T cell receptor beta chains drawn from one sample of a study of T cell responses to AZD1222 COVID-19 vaccine. Here immunoSEQ multiplex PCR was the method, and the copy in TCRdb shows in-frame clones only, minus some. The sample comprises roughly 120,000 clones, about nine tenths of which are singletons, and 2% to 3% rests with the top ten. Sequenced material: peripheral blood, taken 28 days after the second AZD1222 dose. Receptors originate from an adult who received the AZD1222 COVID-19 vaccine. Both conserved end residues are part of each CDR3. The D gene is left open where the match is weak. A clone size is listed for some rows: how often the clone was seen (once, few, many), or a class if it is expanded.

abundance,d_gene,j_gene,v_gene,CDR3nt,CDR3aa
.,.,TRBJ2-2,TRBV4-2,TGTGCCAGCGAGTTAAGGACCGGGGAGCTGTTTTTT,CASELRTGELFF
.,TRBD2,TRBJ2-2,TRBV25-1,TGTGCCAGCAGTGAAACGGGGGGGCGAGTGAGTGGGGAGCTGTTTTTT,CASSETGGRVSGELFF
.,TRBD1,TRBJ2-2,TRBV6-5,TGTGCCAGCAGTTACTCGCCAGGGGGCCACACCGGGGAGCTGTTTTTT,CASSYSPGGHTGELFF
.,.,TRBJ1-2,TRBV7-6,TGTGCCAGCAGCTTAGGTGGCGAAAGCTTC,CASSLGGESF
.,.,TRBJ1-1,TRBV7-9,TGTGCCAGCAGCTTAGAACAGAACACTGAAGCTTTCTTT,CASSLEQNTEAFF
.,.,TRBJ2-5,TRBV7-3,TGTGCCAGCAGCTTTTTTGCCCAAGAGACCCAGTACTTC,CASSFFAQETQYF
.,TRBD2,TRBJ2-1,TRBV7-8,TGTGCCAGCAGCCCGACGAGGACTAGCGGGGGGCCTGAGCAGTTCTTC,CASSPTRTSGGPEQFF
.,.,TRBJ2-7,TRBV5-1,TGCGCCAGCAGCGGACCGGAGCAGGCCTACGAGCAGTACTTC,CASSGPEQAYEQYF
.,.,TRBJ1-3,TRBV7-2,TGTGCCAGCAGCTTATCGATTGGATCAAGCTCTGGAAACACCATATATTTT,CASSLSIGSSSGNTIYF
.,.,TRBJ2-3,TRBV19,TGTGCCAGTAGTATGGTGGGGGTATTCACAGATACGCAGTATTTT,CASSMVGVFTDTQYF
.,TRBD1,TRBJ1-5,TRBV7-3,TGTGCCAGCAGCTCAAAGACAGGGGAAGGAGATCAGCCCCAGCATTTT,CASSSKTGEGDQPQHF
.,TRBD1,TRBJ1-6,TRBV27,TGTGCCAGCAGCAGGACAGGGTGGGGAGATTCACCCCTCCACTTT,CASSRTGWGDSPLHF
.,.,TRBJ1-6,TRBV18,TGTGCCAGCTCACTTAGACAAGGGGATAATTCACCCCTCCACTTT,CASSLRQGDNSPLHF
.,.,TRBJ1-5,TRBV6-5,TGTGCCAGCAGTTCGCGGGATAGCAATCAGCCCCAGCATTTT,CASSSRDSNQPQHF
.,.,TRBJ1-1,TRBV3-1/TRBV3-2,TGTGCCAGCAGCCAGAGGCCGCCGAACACTGAAGCTTTCTTT,CASSQRPPNTEAFF
.,TRBD1,TRBJ1-3,TRBV3-1/TRBV3-2,TGTGCCAGCAGCCAAGAACGGGACAGATCTGGAAACACCATATATTTT,CASSQERDRSGNTIYF
.,.,TRBJ2-3,TRBV19,TGTGCCAGTAGTAACCCCAGGGGGGCCATGGATACGCAGTATTTT,CASSNPRGAMDTQYF
.,TRBD1,TRBJ1-4,TRBV4-3,TGCGCCAGCAGCCAAGATCTGCTGACAGGGGTAGAGAAACTGTTTTTT,CASSQDLLTGVEKLFF
.,TRBD1,TRBJ1-1,TRBV5-1,TGCGCCAGCAGTGGCACAGGGGGGCCCACTGAAGCTTTCTTT,CASSGTGGPTEAFF
.,TRBD2,TRBJ2-1,TRBV27,TGTGCCAGCAGTTTTGGGGCCATAGGGACTAGGATGTTCTTC,CASSFGAIGTRMFF
.,TRBD1,TRBJ2-7,TRBV6-2/TRBV6-3,TGTGCCAGCAGTGCCAGGGGGCGCATGGACTACGAGCAGTACTTC,CASSARGRMDYEQYF
.,.,TRBJ1-1,TRBV28,TGTGCCAGCAGTTTCAAACAGGGCTACACTGAAGCTTTCTTT,CASSFKQGYTEAFF
.,.,TRBJ2-3,TRBV3-1/TRBV3-2,TGTGCCAGCCGAGGCCGGGGGGCCGGAGATACGCAGTATTTT,CASRGRGAGDTQYF
.,TRBD1,TRBJ2-5,TRBV2,TGTGCCAGCAGTGAAGCGGGACAGGGTGGGGAGACCCAGTACTTC,CASSEAGQGGETQYF
.,.,TRBJ2-3,TRBV19,TGTGCCACCAATGCAAGGGATACGCAGTATTTT,CATNARDTQYF
.,.,TRBJ2-3,TRBV21-1,TGTGCCAGCAGCAAAGACAAGGGGGTGACAGATACGCAGTATTTT,CASSKDKGVTDTQYF
.,.,TRBJ2-5,TRBV7-9,TGTGCCAGCGCGTGGGGGGGGCCCCAAGAGACCCAGTACTTC,CASAWGGPQETQYF
few,.,TRBJ1-6,TRBV7-6,TGTGCCAGCAGCGCATTAGGTGGACAGTCTCCGCATTCACCCCTCCACTTT,CASSALGGQSPHSPLHF
few,.,TRBJ1-5,TRBV18,TGTGCCAGCTCACCCCCCGGGGGCGAGCCCCAGCATTTT,CASSPPGGEPQHF
.,TRBD1,TRBJ1-1,TRBV27,TGTGCCAGCAGCCTGACAGGGGGAGACACTGAAGCTTTCTTT,CASSLTGGDTEAFF
.,.,TRBJ1-5,TRBV28,TGTGCCAGCAGTGGGGAGGGGGGTGGCAATCAGCCCCAGCATTTT,CASSGEGGGNQPQHF
once,.,TRBJ2-3,TRBV12-3/TRBV12-4,TGTGCCAGCGGCAGAACAGATACGCAGTATTTT,CASGRTDTQYF
.,TRBD1,TRBJ1-1,TRBV5-1,TGCGCCAGCAGCACCGGGACAGGGAAGTTCATGAACACTGAAGCTTTCTTT,CASSTGTGKFMNTEAFF
.,TRBD1,TRBJ1-4,TRBV7-8,TGTGCCAGCCGGGACAGGGGGCGAACTAATGAAAAACTGTTTTTT,CASRDRGRTNEKLFF
.,TRBD1,TRBJ1-1,TRBV18,TGTGCCAGCTCACCGGGACAGGGGTCGAACACTGAAGCTTTCTTT,CASSPGQGSNTEAFF
few,.,TRBJ2-2,TRBV19,TGTGCCAGTAGCCCGATGGGGGGACAAAACACCGGGGAGCTGTTTTTT,CASSPMGGQNTGELFF
once,.,TRBJ1-4,TRBV19,TGTGCCAGTAGCCCCAGGGCAACTAATGAAAAACTGTTTTTT,CASSPRATNEKLFF
.,.,TRBJ1-5,TRBV19,TGTGCCAGTAGTACCCACAGATTGGATAGCAATCAGCCCCAGCATTTT,CASSTHRLDSNQPQHF
.,.,TRBJ2-2,TRBV19,TGTGCCAGTTCAACCGGGTACACCGGGGAGCTGTTTTTT,CASSTGYTGELFF
.,TRBD1,TRBJ1-6,TRBV6-1,TGTGCCAGCAGTGAAGAGGGGGCGCGGCCTTGGAATTCACCCCTCCACTTT,CASSEEGARPWNSPLHF